This record concerns one TCR beta chain sequence. Its matching antigen is unknown. The record originates from a study of cytomegalovirus exposure and HLA in healthy donors. Points from the study as a whole: Diagnosis of cytomegalovirus status made by the classifier reportedly showed high specificity and sensitivity. A few CMV-associated chains proved CMV antigen-specific in vitro. The listing of 150 to 200 TCR beta chains classed them as cytomegalovirus-associated.

The data were produced by immunoSEQ multiplex PCR, yet TCRdb's version contains in-frame clones alone and is incomplete. The sample gives about 44,000 clones, 90% to 95% of which show up once; less than 2.5% is in the top ten. The V and J ends lost 5 bases and 2 bases, in that order; junction bases with no gene match: 12. There are 18 residues in the CDR3. CDR1 is SGHVS and CDR2 is FQNEAQ in the germline V gene. Separate from the roughly 700-subject first cohort, the 120-subject validation cohort was the one that the donors belonged to. The chain joins TRBV7-8 to TRBJ2-3; 11 nucleotides match TRBD2. This clonotype was obtained from a woman aged 18-30 years in good health and CMV-seronegative. The sample comprised PBMCs. In nucleotides, the CDR3 is TGTGCCAGCAGCCTGGGACTAGCGGAAGCACTACTCACAGATACGCAGTATTTT. It is translated as CASSLGLAEALLTDTQYF.